This T cell receptor (beta chain) was recorded in a study of CD8+CD57+ T cells in acquired aplastic anemia. The wider study: Mean DNA quantity obtained from sorted CD4+ and CD8+ cells was about 3.5 ug. Study-wide results and limits: Shared by patients and controls, just under 30 CD8+ CDR3s were abundant in patients.

This clonotype was counted once. Its specificity is unknown. For sequencing, patients were chosen who had shown expansion of CD8+CD57+ cells by flow cytometry. The germline V gene has CDR1 MNHNS and CDR2 SASEGT. The CDR3 is made up of 14 amino acids. Trimming stripped 6 bases from V and 8 bases from J, with 16 bases between. Investigators profiled TCR beta VDJ and CDR3 from genomic DNA template. From the reads, TCRdb called clonotypes with MiXCR, one entry per CDR3 protein. Of fewer than 200,000 distinct CDR3 sequences in the sample, 48% were seen once. The sequenced material came from sorted CD4+, CD8+, or CD8+CD57+ T cells (not recorded which) from PBMCs. V is TRBV6-1 and J is TRBJ1-4, with D uncertain. This receptor was taken from a human donor with aplastic anemia. CDR3 nucleotide sequence: TGTGCCAGCAGAGACCCAGGCACAAGGGAAAAACTGTTTTTT. Protein: CASRDPGTREKLFF.